This T cell receptor (beta chain) was profiled in a study of blood T cell repertoires in COVID-19. Study-level background: The United States, Italy and Spain supplied acute and convalescent COVID-19 samples. PBMCs, B-cell-depleted T cells, or T cells provided the cDNA or gDNA that made up the material.

Trimming left V 5 bases short and J 3 bases short, with 14 bases between. From germline, CDR1 is SGHRS and CDR2 YFSETQ. This CDR3 is built from 14 residues. Source study methods: Using reference gene primer amplification, nucleated cell counts were estimated. The assay was immunoSEQ multiplex PCR, and TCRdb's table has in-frame clones only and misses some. The V and J calls and clone size come from that table; D and trimming were worked out from the DNA. The table records 120,000 or so clones, more than 90% of them present only once. The chain employs TRBV5-1 and TRBJ1-2; perhaps TRBD1 as D (5 bases). Sequencing was performed on peripheral blood. This TCR was sampled from a man aged 45 to 65 with active COVID-19. CDR3 coding DNA: TGCGCCAGCAGGCTAATTACAGGAGACTATGGCTACACCTTC. Residues: CASRLITGDYGYTF.